These 7 T cell receptor beta chains were all obtained from the same sample, sequenced in a study of blood T cell repertoires in COVID-19. Assay: immunoSEQ multiplex PCR; the TCRdb copy retains only in-frame clones and omits some. This table holds some 200,000 clones, around 85% found once. The sample comprised peripheral blood. The origin of the receptors is a woman aged 55-69 years with acute or convalescent COVID-19.

The CDR3 spells CASSQRDEQFF. The CDR3 bases are TGTGCCAGCAGCCAGCGGGATGAGCAGTTCTTC. The chain recombines TRBV12-3 or TRBV12-4 with TRBJ2-1; the D gene is possibly TRBD2 (6 bases). The V and J ends lost 6 bases and 8 bases respectively, with 8 bases between them. CDR3 length: 11 residues.

The J gene is TRBJ2-1, the V gene TRBV9; D gene ambiguous. This CDR3 contains 13 residues. V lost 4 bases to trimming and J lost 10 bases, with 15 bases between them. Germline CDR1 SGDLS, CDR2 YYNGEE. The DNA for the CDR3 is TGTGCCAGCAGCCTCCGACTGGCTGAGGAGCAGTTCTTC. This gives the protein CASSLRLAEEQFF.

The V and J genes are TRBV11-3 and TRBJ2-3; 10 bases map to TRBD1. The junction had 5 bases not matched to a gene; V was cut back by 4 bases and J by 7 bases. Germline-derived CDR1 and CDR2 are SGHNT and YENEEA. The CDR3 is 14 residues long. The CDR3 loop is CASSSDRGSNTQYF. CDR3 in DNA: TGTGCCAGCAGCTCGGACAGGGGGTCAAATACGCAGTATTTT.

The chain is built from TRBV5-4 and TRBJ2-1, with a tentative D call TRBD2 (6 bases). The ends were cut back, 5 bases at V and 0 bases at J, with 12 bases in the middle. Per the germline V gene, CDR1 is SGHNT and CDR2 is YYREEE (reference sequence). CDR3 length equals 15 residues. The CDR3 sequence is CASRPAGSSYNEQFF. The CDR3 DNA follows: TGTGCCAGCAGACCGGCGGGGAGCTCCTACAATGAGCAGTTCTTC.

The DNA of the CDR3 is TGTGCCAGCAGCTTACAGGGAGGGGATGAAAAACTGTTTTTT. This translates into CASSLQGGDEKLFF. The chain uses TRBV7-9 and TRBJ1-4; maybe TRBD1 (5 bases). This CDR3 is 14 amino acids long. Trimming took 2 bases from V and 6 from J, leaving 10 bases between them. In germline, CDR1 is SEHNR, CDR2 FQNEAQ (reference sequence).

V usage is TRBV6-1 and J usage is TRBJ1-6, with D perhaps matching TRBD1 (5 bases). This CDR3 spans 19 amino acids. The germline V and J ends were trimmed by 3 bases and 0 bases, with 18 bases remaining between them. Per the germline V gene, CDR1 is MNHNS and CDR2 is SASEGT. The CDR3 sequence: CASSEVSVWGGSYNSPLHF. CDR3 sequence (DNA): TGTGCCAGCAGTGAGGTGTCAGTGTGGGGGGGCTCCTATAATTCACCCCTCCACTTT.

This chain connects TRBV18 to TRBJ2-1; 7 nucleotides agree with TRBD1. V was clipped by 6 bases and J by 3 bases; unmatched bases: 5. The germline CDR1 and CDR2 sequences are KGHSH and LQKENI. The CDR3 runs 14 residues. The CDR3 here is CASSTGTVYNEQFF. The CDR3 coding sequence is TGTGCCAGCTCGACCGGGACAGTCTACAATGAGCAGTTCTTC.